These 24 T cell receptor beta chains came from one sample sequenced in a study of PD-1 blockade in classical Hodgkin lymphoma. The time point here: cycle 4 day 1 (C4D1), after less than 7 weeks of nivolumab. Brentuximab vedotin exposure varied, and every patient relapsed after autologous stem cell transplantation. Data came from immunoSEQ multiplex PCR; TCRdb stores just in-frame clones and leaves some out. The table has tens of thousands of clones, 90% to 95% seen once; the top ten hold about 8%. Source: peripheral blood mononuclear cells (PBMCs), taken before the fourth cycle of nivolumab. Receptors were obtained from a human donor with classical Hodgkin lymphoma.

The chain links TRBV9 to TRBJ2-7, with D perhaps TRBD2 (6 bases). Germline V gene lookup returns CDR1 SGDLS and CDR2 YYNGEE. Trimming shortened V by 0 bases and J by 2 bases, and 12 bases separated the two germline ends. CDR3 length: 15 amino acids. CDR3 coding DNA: TGTGCCAGCAGCGTAGACCACGGGAGTCCCTACGAGCAGTACTTC. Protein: CASSVDHGSPYEQYF.

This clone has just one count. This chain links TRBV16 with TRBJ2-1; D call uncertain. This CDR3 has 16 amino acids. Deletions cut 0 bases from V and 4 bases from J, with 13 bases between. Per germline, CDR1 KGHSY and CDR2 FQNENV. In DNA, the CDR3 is TGTGCCAGCAGCCAATCGATTCAGGATCCATACAATGAGCAGTTCTTC. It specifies CASSQSIQDPYNEQFF.

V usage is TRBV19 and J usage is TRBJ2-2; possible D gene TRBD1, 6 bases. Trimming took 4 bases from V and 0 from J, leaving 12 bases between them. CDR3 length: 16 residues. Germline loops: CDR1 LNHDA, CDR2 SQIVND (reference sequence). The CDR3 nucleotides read TGTGCCAGTAGTACCACAGGGAGCCCGAACACCGGGGAGCTGTTTTTT. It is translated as CASSTTGSPNTGELFF.

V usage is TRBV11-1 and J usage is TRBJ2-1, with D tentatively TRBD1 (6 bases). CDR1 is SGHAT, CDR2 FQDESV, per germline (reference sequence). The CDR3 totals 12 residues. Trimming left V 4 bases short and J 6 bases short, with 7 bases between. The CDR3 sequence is CASSSRGNEQFF. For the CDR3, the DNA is TGTGCCAGCAGCTCCAGGGGCAATGAGCAGTTCTTC.

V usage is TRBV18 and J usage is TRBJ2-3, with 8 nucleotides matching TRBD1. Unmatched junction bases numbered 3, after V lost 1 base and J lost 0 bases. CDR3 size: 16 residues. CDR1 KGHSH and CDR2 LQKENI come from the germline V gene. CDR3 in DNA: TGTGCCAGCTCACCACTGCGGACAGGGAGCACAGATACGCAGTATTTT. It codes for CASSPLRTGSTDTQYF.

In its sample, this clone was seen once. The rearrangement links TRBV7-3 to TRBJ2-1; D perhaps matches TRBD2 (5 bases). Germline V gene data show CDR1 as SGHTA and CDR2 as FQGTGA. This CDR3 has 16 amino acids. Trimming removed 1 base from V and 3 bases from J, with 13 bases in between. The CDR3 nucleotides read TGTGCCAGCAGCTTAAGAGCGGCTCAGAGCTACAATGAGCAGTTCTTC. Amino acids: CASSLRAAQSYNEQFF.

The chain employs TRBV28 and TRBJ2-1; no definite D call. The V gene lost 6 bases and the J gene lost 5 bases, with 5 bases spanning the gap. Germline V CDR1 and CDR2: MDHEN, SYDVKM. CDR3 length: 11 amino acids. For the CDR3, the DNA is TGTGCCAGCAGCCAGAACAATGAGCAGTTCTTC. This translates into CASSQNNEQFF.

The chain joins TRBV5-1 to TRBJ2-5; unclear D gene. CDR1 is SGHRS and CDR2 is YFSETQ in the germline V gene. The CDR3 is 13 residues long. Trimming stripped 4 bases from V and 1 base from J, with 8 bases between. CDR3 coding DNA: TGCGCCAGCAGCGGGCAGACCCAAGAGACCCAGTACTTC. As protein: CASSGQTQETQYF.

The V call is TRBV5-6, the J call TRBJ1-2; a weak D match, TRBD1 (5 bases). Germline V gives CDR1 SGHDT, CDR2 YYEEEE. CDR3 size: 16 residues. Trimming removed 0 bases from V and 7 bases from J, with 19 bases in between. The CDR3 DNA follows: TGTGCCAGCAGCTTGGCCAATGGGGGAGGTTCTGGTGGCTACACCTTC. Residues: CASSLANGGGSGGYTF.

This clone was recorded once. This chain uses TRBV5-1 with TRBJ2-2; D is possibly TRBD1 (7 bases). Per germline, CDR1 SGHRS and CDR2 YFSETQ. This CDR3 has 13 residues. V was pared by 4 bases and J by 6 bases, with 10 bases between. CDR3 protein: CASSQGGSGELFF. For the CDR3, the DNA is TGCGCCAGCAGCCAGGGGGGCTCCGGGGAGCTGTTTTTT.

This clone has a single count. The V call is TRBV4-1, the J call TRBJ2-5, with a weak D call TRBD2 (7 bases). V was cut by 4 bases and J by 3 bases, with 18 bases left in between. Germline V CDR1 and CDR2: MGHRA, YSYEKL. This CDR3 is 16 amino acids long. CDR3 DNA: TGCGCCAGCAGCCTGGTTGCAGGGAGGGGGGAAGAGACCCAGTACTTC. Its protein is CASSLVAGRGEETQYF.

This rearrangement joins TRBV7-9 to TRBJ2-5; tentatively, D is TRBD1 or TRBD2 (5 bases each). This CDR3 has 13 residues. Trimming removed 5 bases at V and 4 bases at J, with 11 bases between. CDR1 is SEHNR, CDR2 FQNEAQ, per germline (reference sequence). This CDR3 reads CASSLTGGETQYF. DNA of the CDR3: TGTGCCAGCAGCCTTACAGGAGGAGAGACCCAGTACTTC.

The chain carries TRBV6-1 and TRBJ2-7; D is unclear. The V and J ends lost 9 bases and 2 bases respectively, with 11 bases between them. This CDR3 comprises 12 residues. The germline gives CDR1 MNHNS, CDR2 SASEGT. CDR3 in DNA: TGTGCCAGTCATGTCCCCCCCTACGAGCAGTACTTC. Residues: CASHVPPYEQYF.

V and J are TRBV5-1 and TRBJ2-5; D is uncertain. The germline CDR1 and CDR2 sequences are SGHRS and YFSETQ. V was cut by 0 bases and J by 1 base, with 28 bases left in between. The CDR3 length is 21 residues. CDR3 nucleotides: TGCGCCAGCAGCTTGGTAGCAACTGAGTTTGTTGGTCGGCCCCTCCAAGAGACCCAGTACTTC. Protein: CASSLVATEFVGRPLQETQYF.

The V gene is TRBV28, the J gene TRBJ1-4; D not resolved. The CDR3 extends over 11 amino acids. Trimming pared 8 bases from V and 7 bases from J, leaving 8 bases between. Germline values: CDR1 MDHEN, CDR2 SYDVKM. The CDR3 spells CASGGFEKLFF. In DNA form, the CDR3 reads TGTGCCAGCGGTGGATTTGAAAAACTGTTTTTT.

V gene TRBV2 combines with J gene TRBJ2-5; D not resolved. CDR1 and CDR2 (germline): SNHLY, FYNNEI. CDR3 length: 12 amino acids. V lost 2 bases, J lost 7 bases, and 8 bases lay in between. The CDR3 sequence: CASSESPGTQYF. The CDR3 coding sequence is TGTGCCAGCAGTGAATCCCCAGGGACCCAGTACTTC.

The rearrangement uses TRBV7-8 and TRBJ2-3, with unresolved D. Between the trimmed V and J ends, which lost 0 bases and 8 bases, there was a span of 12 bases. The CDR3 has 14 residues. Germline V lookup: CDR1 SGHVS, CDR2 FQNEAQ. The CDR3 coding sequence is TGTGCCAGCAGCTTAGCCGTTTCGGGCCGTACGCAGTATTTT. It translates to CASSLAVSGRTQYF.

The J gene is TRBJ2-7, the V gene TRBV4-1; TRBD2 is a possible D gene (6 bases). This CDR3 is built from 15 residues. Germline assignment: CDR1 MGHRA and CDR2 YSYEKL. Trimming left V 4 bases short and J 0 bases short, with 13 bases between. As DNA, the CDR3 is TGCGCCAGCAGCCCGTACCGGGGGAGCTCCTACGAGCAGTACTTC. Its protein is CASSPYRGSSYEQYF.

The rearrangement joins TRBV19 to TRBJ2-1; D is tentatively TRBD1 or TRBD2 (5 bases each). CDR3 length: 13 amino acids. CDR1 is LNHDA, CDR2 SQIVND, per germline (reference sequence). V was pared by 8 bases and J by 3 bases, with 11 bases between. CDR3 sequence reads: CASGTGSYNEQFF. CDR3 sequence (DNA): TGTGCCAGTGGGACGGGGAGCTACAATGAGCAGTTCTTC.

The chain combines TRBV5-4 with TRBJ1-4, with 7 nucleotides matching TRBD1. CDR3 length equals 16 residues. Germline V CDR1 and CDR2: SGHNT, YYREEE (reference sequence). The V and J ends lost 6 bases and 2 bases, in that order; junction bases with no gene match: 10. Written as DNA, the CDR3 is TGTGCCAGCACCACCTTAGGGGGCGGGACTAATGAAAAACTGTTTTTT. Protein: CASTTLGGGTNEKLFF.

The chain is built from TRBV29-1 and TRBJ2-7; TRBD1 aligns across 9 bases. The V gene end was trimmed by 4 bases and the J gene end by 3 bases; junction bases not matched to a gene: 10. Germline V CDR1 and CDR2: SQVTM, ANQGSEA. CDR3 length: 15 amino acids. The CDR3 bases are TGCAGCGTTGTCATCTCTGGGACAGGGATCTACGAGCAGTACTTC. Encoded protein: CSVVISGTGIYEQYF.

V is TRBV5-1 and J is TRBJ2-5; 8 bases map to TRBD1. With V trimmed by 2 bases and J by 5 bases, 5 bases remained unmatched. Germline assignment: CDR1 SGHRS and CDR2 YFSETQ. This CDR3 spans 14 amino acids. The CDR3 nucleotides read TGCGCCAGCAGCTTCCTCCGGGACAGGGAGACCCAGTACTTC. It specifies CASSFLRDRETQYF.

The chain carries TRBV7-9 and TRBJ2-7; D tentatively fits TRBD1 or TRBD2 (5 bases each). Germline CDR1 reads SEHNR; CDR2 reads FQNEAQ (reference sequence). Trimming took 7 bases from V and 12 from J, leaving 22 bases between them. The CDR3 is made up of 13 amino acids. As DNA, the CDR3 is TGTGCCAGCAAAGGTTCTACCCTTGGGACGCGGTACTTC. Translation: CASKGSTLGTRYF. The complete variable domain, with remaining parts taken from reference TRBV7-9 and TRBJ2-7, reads DTGVSQNPRHKITKRGQNVTFRCDPISEHNRLYWYRQTLGQGPEFLTYFQNEAQLEKSRLLSDRFSAERPKGSFSTLEIQRTEQGDSAMYLCASKGSTLGTRYFGPGTRLTVT.

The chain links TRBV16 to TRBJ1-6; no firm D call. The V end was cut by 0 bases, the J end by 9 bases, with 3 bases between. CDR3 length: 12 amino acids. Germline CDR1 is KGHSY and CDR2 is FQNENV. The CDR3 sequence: CASSQSPSPLHF. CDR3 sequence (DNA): TGTGCCAGCAGCCAATCACCTTCACCCCTCCACTTT.